These 32 T cell receptor beta chains originate from one sample sequenced in a study of shared clonotypes between healthy human individuals (dated by TCRdb to the early 2020s). Library preparation was by the immunoSEQ multiplex PCR assay. The table comes from immuneACCESS by way of TCRdb, which keeps in-frame sequences with V and J called. Part of the clones is missing from these tables; in studies checked, under half for an unresolved V gene and the rest for unknown reasons. The sample data list some 2,100,000 clones, and around 95% of these were observed just once. The ten largest account for roughly 0.13% of the sample. Sequenced sample: naive CD4+ T cells sorted from blood. Explained via the paper, the cell subset or site label denotes: CD45RA+ positively selected. These receptor sequences come from a man aged 18 to 30 in good health.

In regard to this clone: Distinct nucleotide sequences in the sample also encode this CDR3. The rearrangement joins TRBV5-1 to TRBJ2-5, with D tentatively TRBD1 (6 bases). The CDR3 is made up of 14 amino acids. Germline V gene sequence: CDR1 SGHRS, CDR2 YFSETQ. V lost 0 bases, J lost 1 base, and 7 bases lay in between. In DNA, the CDR3 is TGCGCCAGCAGCTTGGAAGGGGGCCAAGAGACCCAGTACTTC. It is translated as CASSLEGGQETQYF.

This clone has a single count. This chain connects TRBV7-9 to TRBJ2-6, with D unclear. The ends were cut back, 3 bases at V and 0 bases at J, with 3 bases in the middle. The CDR3 has 14 amino acids. CDR1 is SEHNR and CDR2 is FQNEAQ in the germline V gene (reference sequence). The CDR3 nucleotides are TGTGCCAGCAGCTTCTACTCTGGGGCCAACGTCCTGACTTTC. Translated, it gives CASSFYSGANVLTF.

With respect to this clone: In the same sample, other DNA sequences code for this CDR3. The chain employs TRBV5-1 and TRBJ2-5, with D hard to call. V was shortened by 0 bases and J by 5 bases, with 11 bases between the two germline ends. The CDR3 is 14 residues long. Germline V gives CDR1 SGHRS, CDR2 YFSETQ. The CDR3 sequence: CASSLEGSKETQYF. For the CDR3, the DNA is TGCGCCAGCAGCTTGGAAGGGTCTAAGGAGACCCAGTACTTC.

In the case of this clone: Other DNA sequences within the sample encode an identical CDR3. V is TRBV30 and J is TRBJ1-6; D remains unclear. The CDR3 is 13 residues long. Trimming removed 4 bases from V and 7 bases from J, with 11 bases in between. Germline V gives CDR1 GTSNPN, CDR2 SVGIG (reference sequence). CDR3 bases: TGTGCCTGGATAAAGGGAGGCAATTCACCCCTCCACTTT. Amino acids: CAWIKGGNSPLHF.

This clone was seen only once. The chain links TRBV6-6 to TRBJ1-5; D is unresolved. From germline, CDR1 is MNHNY and CDR2 SVGAGI (reference sequence). Trimming removed 6 bases at V and 2 bases at J, with 17 bases between. The CDR3 runs to 16 residues. In nucleotides, the CDR3 is TGTGCCAGCAGCCCCGGGGTCTATAAGGGCAATCAGCCCCAGCATTTT. It translates to CASSPGVYKGNQPQHF.

This chain joins TRBV19 and TRBJ1-1; the D is unclear. The germline V gene encodes CDR1 LNHDA and CDR2 SQIVND (reference sequence). The CDR3 totals 13 residues. Between the trimmed V and J ends, which lost 2 bases and 2 bases, there was a span of 6 bases. The CDR3 sequence: CASSIMANTEAFF. In DNA form, the CDR3 reads TGTGCCAGTAGTATAATGGCTAACACTGAAGCTTTCTTT.

This sequence joins TRBV15 and TRBJ1-4; unclear D gene. The CDR3 is 15 residues long. Germline loops: CDR1 LNHNV, CDR2 YYDKDF (reference sequence). Trimming shortened V by 2 bases and J by 4 bases, and 11 bases separated the two germline ends. In DNA form, the CDR3 reads TGTGCCACCAGCAGAACGGCGTTCGGTAATGAAAAACTGTTTTTT. It translates to CATSRTAFGNEKLFF.

Regarding this clone: Distinct nucleotide sequences in the sample also encode this CDR3. This chain links TRBV18 with TRBJ2-6, with unresolved D. Germline CDR1 reads KGHSH; CDR2 reads LQKENI. Trimming left V 0 bases short and J 1 base short, with 4 bases between. This CDR3 has 15 residues. The CDR3 sequence: CASSPPVSGANVLTF. Written as DNA, the CDR3 is TGTGCCAGCTCACCACCAGTTTCTGGGGCCAACGTCCTGACTTTC.

This clone was observed a single time. V gene TRBV25-1 combines with J gene TRBJ1-2, with unresolved D. V lost 5 bases and J 0 bases, leaving 7 bases between the germline ends. Germline CDR1 reads MGHDK; CDR2 reads SYGVNS. There are 13 residues in the CDR3. For the CDR3, the DNA is TGTGCCAGCAGTAAGACGGCTAACTATGGCTACACCTTC. It encodes CASSKTANYGYTF.

The chain is built from TRBV19 and TRBJ1-1; D remains unclear. V was pared by 5 bases and J by 6 bases, with 16 bases between. Germline assignment: CDR1 LNHDA and CDR2 SQIVND (reference sequence). The CDR3 length is 14 residues. The CDR3, as DNA: TGTGCCAGTAGTTCTTACTCCAAAGGGCCTGAAGCTTTCTTT. This codes for CASSSYSKGPEAFF.

The genes are TRBV9 and TRBJ2-1, with D perhaps matching TRBD2 (7 bases). Trimming left V 6 bases short and J 5 bases short, with 12 bases between. The CDR3 totals 13 residues. CDR1 is SGDLS and CDR2 is YYNGEE in the germline V gene. The CDR3 DNA is TGTGCCAGCAATGGGGGGGCAAACAATGAGCAGTTCTTC. Its translation is CASNGGANNEQFF.

This chain joins TRBV7-9 and TRBJ2-3; 9 bases match TRBD2. Germline V gene sequence: CDR1 SEHNR, CDR2 FQNEAQ (reference sequence). V lost 1 base to trimming and J lost 4 bases; unmatched junction nucleotides: 6. This CDR3 has 16 residues. CDR3 loop: CASSLVLAGKSDTQYF. Written as DNA, the CDR3 is TGTGCCAGCAGCTTAGTGCTAGCGGGAAAGTCAGATACGCAGTATTTT.

The chain recombines TRBV11-2 with TRBJ2-7; 9 bases line up with TRBD2. V lost 3 bases, J lost 3 bases, and 6 bases stayed unmatched. The CDR3 is 15 residues long. The germline V gene has CDR1 SGHAT and CDR2 FQNNGV. CDR3 coding DNA: TGTGCCAGCAGCTTGAGTAGCGGGAGTTTCTACGAGCAGTACTTC. Translating it yields CASSLSSGSFYEQYF.

The chain uses TRBV2 and TRBJ2-5; D remains ambiguous. The V end lost 8 bases, the J end lost 7 bases, and 14 bases lay between the germline ends. Per the germline V gene, CDR1 is SNHLY and CDR2 is FYNNEI. The CDR3 spans 12 residues. The DNA for the CDR3 is TGTGCCAGCTCAGTGGGGATAGGGACCCAGTACTTC. It is translated as CASSVGIGTQYF.

This clone appeared a single time. V and J are TRBV7-9 and TRBJ2-5; the D gene is possibly TRBD1 (5 bases). Trimming took off 5 bases at V and 4 bases at J, with 14 bases between the two ends. Germline V gene data show CDR1 as SEHNR and CDR2 as FQNEAQ (reference sequence). The CDR3 extends over 14 amino acids. DNA for the CDR3: TGTGCCAGCAGCCCCCTGAAAGGGGTAGAGACCCAGTACTTC. This gives the protein CASSPLKGVETQYF.

The chain carries TRBV19 and TRBJ1-4; D unresolved. Germline CDR1 is LNHDA and CDR2 is SQIVND (reference sequence). The CDR3 contains 13 residues. V was clipped by 5 bases and J by 6 bases, with 10 bases between them. In DNA form, the CDR3 reads TGTGCCAGTAGTCCGCGTTTTGATGAAAAACTGTTTTTT. The encoded protein is CASSPRFDEKLFF.

V usage is TRBV19 and J usage is TRBJ1-5; 7 positions match TRBD1. This CDR3 has 16 residues. The germline V gene encodes CDR1 LNHDA and CDR2 SQIVND (reference sequence). V dropped 0 bases and J dropped 2; count of bases not matched to a gene: 4. The DNA for the CDR3 is TGTGCCAGTAGTATAGATCGGGGGACAGGCAATCAGCCCCAGCATTTT. Its protein product is CASSIDRGTGNQPQHF.

The rearrangement joins TRBV18 to TRBJ2-4; tentatively, D is TRBD2 (6 bases). Germline CDR1 reads KGHSH; CDR2 reads LQKENI. There are 14 residues in the CDR3. Trimming shortened V by 3 bases and J by 10 bases, and 16 bases separated the two germline ends. The CDR3 sequence: CASSPQEGAGIQYF. In DNA, the CDR3 is TGTGCCAGCTCACCGCAGGAAGGGGCGGGGATTCAGTACTTC.

About this clone: Other DNA variants within this sample encode the same CDR3. J is TRBJ1-1 and V is TRBV19, with 10 bases aligning to TRBD1. Germline-derived CDR1 and CDR2 are LNHDA and SQIVND (reference sequence). This CDR3 region has 14 residues. After removal of 5 bases from V and 4 bases from J, the junction contained 4 bases not matched to a gene. The CDR3 sequence is CASSQTGGGTEAFF. The DNA for the CDR3 is TGTGCCAGTAGTCAGACAGGGGGCGGCACTGAAGCTTTCTTT. Supplemented by reference TRBV19 and TRBJ1-1, the full variable domain reads DGGITQSPKYLFRKEGQNVTLSCEQNLNHDAMYWYRQDPGQGLRLIYYSQIVNDFQKGDIAEGYSVSREKKESFPLTVTSAQKNPTAFYLCASSQTGGGTEAFFGQGTRLTVV.

In regard to this clone: Other nucleotide sequences in the sample specify the same CDR3. CDR3: CSVARGAETQYF. The CDR3 DNA reads TGCAGCGTTGCGAGGGGGGCAGAGACCCAGTACTTC. V is TRBV29-1 and J is TRBJ2-5, with D perhaps given as TRBD1 or TRBD2 (6 bases each). This CDR3 region has 12 residues. V lost 4 bases and J lost 4, with 10 bases in between. Germline assignment: CDR1 SQVTM and CDR2 ANQGSEA.

J is TRBJ1-6 and V is TRBV19; 7 bases agree with TRBD1. The ends lost 6 bases at V and 5 bases at J; junction bases unmatched: 4. The CDR3 loop spans 14 amino acids. Looked up from germline, CDR1 is LNHDA and CDR2 is SQIVND (reference sequence). DNA of the CDR3: TGTGCCAGTAGGACAACAGGGGATAATTCACCCCTCCACTTT. This codes for CASRTTGDNSPLHF.

This chain links TRBV29-1 with TRBJ2-5, with 8 bases lining up with TRBD1. V was clipped by 6 bases and J by 2 bases; unmatched bases: 5. Germline CDR1 is SQVTM and CDR2 is ANQGSEA. CDR3 size: 13 residues. CDR3 residues: CSVSGGVQETQYF. CDR3 bases: TGCAGCGTGTCAGGGGGCGTACAAGAGACCCAGTACTTC.

V is TRBV9 and J is TRBJ2-5, with D possibly being TRBD2 (6 bases). Trimming cost V 1 base and J 5 bases, with 27 bases left between them. CDR3 size: 19 residues. Per germline, CDR1 SGDLS and CDR2 YYNGEE. The CDR3: CASSVSAGCGDGMLETQYF. CDR3 nucleotides: TGTGCCAGCAGCGTAAGCGCGGGATGTGGCGACGGGATGTTGGAGACCCAGTACTTC.

V gene TRBV27 combines with J gene TRBJ2-7; D is tentatively TRBD1 or TRBD2 (5 bases each). This CDR3 region has 15 residues. Germline V lookup: CDR1 MNHEY, CDR2 SMNVEV (reference sequence). The ends were cut back, 4 bases at V and 1 base at J, with 14 bases in the middle. CDR3 residues: CASSSGPNLSYEQYF. CDR3 coding DNA: TGTGCCAGCAGTTCGGGACCGAATCTTTCCTACGAGCAGTACTTC.

The chain employs TRBV28 and TRBJ1-1; unclear D gene. CDR3 size: 13 residues. Germline CDR1 reads MDHEN; CDR2 reads SYDVKM. Between the trimmed V and J ends, which lost 7 bases and 7 bases, there was a span of 16 bases. The CDR3 region has the DNA TGTGCCAGCATCCTCCGGCTACAGAGTGAAGCTTTCTTT. It is translated as CASILRLQSEAFF.

The chain carries TRBV7-2 and TRBJ1-1; 9 bases line up with TRBD1. Per germline, CDR1 SGHTA and CDR2 FQGNSA. The V and J ends lost 3 bases and 3 bases, in that order; junction bases with no gene match: 5. The CDR3 consists of 15 residues. The CDR3 here is CASSFPGQGHTEAFF. The CDR3 DNA is TGTGCCAGCAGCTTCCCGGGACAGGGACACACTGAAGCTTTCTTT. Drawing the rest from reference TRBV7-2 and TRBJ1-1, the complete variable domain is GAGVSQSPSNKVTEKGKDVELRCDPISGHTALYWYRQSLGQGLEFLIYFQGNSAPDKSGLPSDRFSAERTGGSVSTLTIQRTQQEDSAVYLCASSFPGQGHTEAFFGQGTRLTVV.

The CDR3 is CASSFNRGDTGELFF. CDR3 DNA sequence: TGTGCCAGCAGCTTTAACAGGGGGGACACCGGGGAGCTGTTTTTT. J is TRBJ2-2 and V is TRBV11-2, with 8 bases matching TRBD1. Germline V gene data show CDR1 as SGHAT and CDR2 as FQNNGV. The CDR3 length is 15 residues. With V trimmed by 3 bases and J by 3 bases, 3 bases remained unmatched.

A note on this clone: This same CDR3 is encoded by further DNA sequences in the sample. The chain carries TRBV5-6 and TRBJ1-5; unclear D gene. The germline gives CDR1 SGHDT, CDR2 YYEEEE. The CDR3 runs 13 residues. Trimming pared 2 bases from V and 3 bases from J, leaving 6 bases between. Here the CDR3 reads CASSLGPNQPQHF. The DNA for the CDR3 is TGTGCCAGCAGCTTAGGTCCCAATCAGCCCCAGCATTTT.

Comment on this clone: Other DNA sequences within the sample encode an identical CDR3. The chain uses TRBV28 and TRBJ2-3, with a possible D match to TRBD2 (6 bases). CDR1 is MDHEN, CDR2 SYDVKM, per germline. V lost 8 bases, J lost 0 bases, and 6 bases lay in between. The CDR3 spans 12 residues. CDR3 nucleotides: TGTGCCAGCGGGGGGAGCACAGATACGCAGTATTTT. Translated: CASGGSTDTQYF.

The rearrangement links TRBV5-4 to TRBJ2-1; 10 bases fit TRBD2. The length of the CDR3 is 16 residues. V dropped 0 bases and J dropped 5; count of bases not matched to a gene: 5. CDR1 is SGHNT and CDR2 is YYREEE in the germline V gene (reference sequence). CDR3 region: CASSLELAGGNNEQFF. The DNA of the CDR3 is TGTGCCAGCAGCTTGGAGTTAGCGGGGGGAAACAATGAGCAGTTCTTC.

The J gene is TRBJ1-2, the V gene TRBV19, with 10 nucleotides matching TRBD1. There are 14 residues in the CDR3. Germline-derived CDR1 and CDR2 are LNHDA and SQIVND (reference sequence). V lost 4 bases and J lost 4; bases outside the gene matches: 3. CDR3 in DNA: TGTGCCAGTAGTACCCGGACAGGGGGCTATGGCTACACCTTC. Encoded protein: CASSTRTGGYGYTF.

The V gene is TRBV6-5, the J gene TRBJ2-5, with D perhaps given as TRBD1 or TRBD2 (5 bases each). Germline V gives CDR1 MNHEY, CDR2 SVGAGI. CDR3 size: 15 residues. V lost 6 bases and J lost 4, with 18 bases in between. CDR3 DNA sequence: TGTGCCAGCAGCCGAGGGGACCGTGATGGAGAGACCCAGTACTTC. Translation: CASSRGDRDGETQYF.